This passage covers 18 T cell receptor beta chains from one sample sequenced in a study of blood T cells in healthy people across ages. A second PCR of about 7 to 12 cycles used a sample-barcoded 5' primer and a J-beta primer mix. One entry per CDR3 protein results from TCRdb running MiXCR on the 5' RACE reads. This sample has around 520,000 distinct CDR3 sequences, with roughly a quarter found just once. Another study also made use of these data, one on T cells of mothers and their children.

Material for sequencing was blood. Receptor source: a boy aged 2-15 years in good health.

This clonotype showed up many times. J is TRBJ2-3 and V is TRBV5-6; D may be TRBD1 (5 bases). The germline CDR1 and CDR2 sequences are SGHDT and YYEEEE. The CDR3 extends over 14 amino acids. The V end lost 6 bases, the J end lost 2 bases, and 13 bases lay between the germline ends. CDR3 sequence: CASTYLGATDTQYF. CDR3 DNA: TGTGCCAGCACCTACCTAGGGGCCACAGATACGCAGTATTTT.

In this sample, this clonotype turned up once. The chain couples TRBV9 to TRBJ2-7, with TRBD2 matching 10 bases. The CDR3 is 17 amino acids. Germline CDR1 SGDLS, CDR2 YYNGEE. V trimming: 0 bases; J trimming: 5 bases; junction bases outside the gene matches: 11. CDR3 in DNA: TGTGCCAGCAGCGTAGAGCCTAGCGGGGGCCCTTCCCACGAGCAGTACTTC. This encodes CASSVEPSGGPSHEQYF.

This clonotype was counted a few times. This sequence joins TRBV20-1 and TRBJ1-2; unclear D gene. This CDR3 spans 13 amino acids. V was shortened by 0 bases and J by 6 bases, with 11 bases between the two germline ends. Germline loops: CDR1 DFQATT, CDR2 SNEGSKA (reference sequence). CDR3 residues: CSARDRQQNGYTF. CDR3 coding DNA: TGCAGTGCTAGAGATAGGCAACAGAATGGCTACACCTTC.

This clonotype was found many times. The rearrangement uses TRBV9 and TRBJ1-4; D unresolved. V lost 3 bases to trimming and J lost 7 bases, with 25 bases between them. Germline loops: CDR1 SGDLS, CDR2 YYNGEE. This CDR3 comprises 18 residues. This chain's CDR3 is CASSDPRDETYQTEKLFF. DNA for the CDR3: TGTGCCAGCAGCGACCCCCGAGACGAGACATATCAAACTGAAAAACTGTTTTTT.

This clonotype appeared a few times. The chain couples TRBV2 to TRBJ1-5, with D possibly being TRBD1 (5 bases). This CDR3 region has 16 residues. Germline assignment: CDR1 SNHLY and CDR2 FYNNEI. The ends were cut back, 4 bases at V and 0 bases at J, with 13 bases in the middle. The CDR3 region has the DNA TGTGCCAGCAGTGTAAGGGACGGCTTTAGCAATCAGCCCCAGCATTTT. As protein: CASSVRDGFSNQPQHF.

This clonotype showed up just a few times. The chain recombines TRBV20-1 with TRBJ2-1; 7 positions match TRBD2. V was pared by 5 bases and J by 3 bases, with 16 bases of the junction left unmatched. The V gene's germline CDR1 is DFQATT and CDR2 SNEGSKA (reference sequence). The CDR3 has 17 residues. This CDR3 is CSAPPIQRDLIYNEQFF. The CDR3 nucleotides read TGCAGTGCTCCACCTATTCAGCGGGACTTAATCTACAATGAGCAGTTCTTC.

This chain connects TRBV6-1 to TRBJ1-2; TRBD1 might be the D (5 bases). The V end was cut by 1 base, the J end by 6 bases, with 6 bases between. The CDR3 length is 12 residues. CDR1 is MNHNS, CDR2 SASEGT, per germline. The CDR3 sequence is CASSEGGDGYTF. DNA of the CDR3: TGTGCCAGCAGTGAAGGAGGGGATGGCTACACCTTC.

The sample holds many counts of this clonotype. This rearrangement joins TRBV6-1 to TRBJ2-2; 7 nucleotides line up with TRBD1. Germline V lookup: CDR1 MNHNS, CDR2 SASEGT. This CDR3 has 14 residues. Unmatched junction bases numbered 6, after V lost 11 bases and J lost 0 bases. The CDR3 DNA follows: TGTGCCGGATCCGGGACAGCGAACACCGGGGAGCTGTTTTTT. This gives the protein CAGSGTANTGELFF.

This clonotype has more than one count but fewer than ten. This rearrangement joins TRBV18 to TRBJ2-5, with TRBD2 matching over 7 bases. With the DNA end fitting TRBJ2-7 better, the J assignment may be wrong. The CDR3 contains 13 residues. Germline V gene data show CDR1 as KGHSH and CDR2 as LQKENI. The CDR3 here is CASSPAGDHEQYF. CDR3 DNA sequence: TGTGCCAGCTCACCAGCGGGAGACCACGAGCAGTACTTC.

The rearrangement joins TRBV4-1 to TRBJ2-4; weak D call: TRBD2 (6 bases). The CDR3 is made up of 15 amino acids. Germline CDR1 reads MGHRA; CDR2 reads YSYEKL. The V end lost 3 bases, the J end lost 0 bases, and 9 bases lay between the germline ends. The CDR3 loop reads CASSQAGLAKNIQYF. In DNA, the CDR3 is TGCGCCAGCAGCCAGGCGGGACTAGCCAAAAACATTCAGTACTTC.

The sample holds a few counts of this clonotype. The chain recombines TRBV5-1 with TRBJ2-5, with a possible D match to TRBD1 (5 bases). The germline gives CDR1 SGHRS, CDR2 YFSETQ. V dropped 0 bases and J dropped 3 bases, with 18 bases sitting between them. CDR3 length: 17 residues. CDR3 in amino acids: CASSLGNGRESEETQYF. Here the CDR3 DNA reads TGCGCCAGCAGCTTGGGTAACGGCAGGGAATCCGAAGAGACCCAGTACTTC.

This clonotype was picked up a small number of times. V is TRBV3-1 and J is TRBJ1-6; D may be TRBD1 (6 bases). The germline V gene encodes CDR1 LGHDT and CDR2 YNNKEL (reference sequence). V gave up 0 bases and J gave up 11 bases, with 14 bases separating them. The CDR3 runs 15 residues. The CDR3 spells CASSQEPGALAPLHF. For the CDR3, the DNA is TGTGCCAGCAGCCAAGAGCCAGGGGCCCTTGCACCCCTCCACTTT.

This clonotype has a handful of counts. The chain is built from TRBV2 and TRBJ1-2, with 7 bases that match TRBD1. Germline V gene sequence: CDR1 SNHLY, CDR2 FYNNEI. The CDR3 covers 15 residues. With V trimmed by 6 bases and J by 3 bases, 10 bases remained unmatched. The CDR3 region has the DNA TGTGCCAGCAGAGGCGAGGCAGGGGGGCACTATGGCTACACCTTC. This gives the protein CASRGEAGGHYGYTF.

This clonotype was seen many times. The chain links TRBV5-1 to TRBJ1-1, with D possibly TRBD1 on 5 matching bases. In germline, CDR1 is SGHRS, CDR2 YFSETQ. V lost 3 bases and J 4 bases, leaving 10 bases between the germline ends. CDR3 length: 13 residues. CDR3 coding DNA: TGCGCCAGCAGCTCCGGCCAGGGCACTGAAGCTTTCTTT. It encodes CASSSGQGTEAFF.

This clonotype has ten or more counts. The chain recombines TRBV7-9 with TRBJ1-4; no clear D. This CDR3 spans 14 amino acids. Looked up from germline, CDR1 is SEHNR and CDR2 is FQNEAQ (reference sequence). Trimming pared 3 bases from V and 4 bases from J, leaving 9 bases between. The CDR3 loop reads CASSLSPGNEKLFF. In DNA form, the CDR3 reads TGTGCCAGCAGCTTGAGCCCCGGTAATGAAAAACTGTTTTTT.

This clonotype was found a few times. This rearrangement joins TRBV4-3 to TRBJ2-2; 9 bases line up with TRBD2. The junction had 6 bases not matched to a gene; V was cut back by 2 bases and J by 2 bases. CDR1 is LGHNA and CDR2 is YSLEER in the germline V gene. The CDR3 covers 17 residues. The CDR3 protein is CASSQRMTSGNTGELFF. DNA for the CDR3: TGCGCCAGCAGCCAACGCATGACTAGCGGAAACACCGGGGAGCTGTTTTTT.

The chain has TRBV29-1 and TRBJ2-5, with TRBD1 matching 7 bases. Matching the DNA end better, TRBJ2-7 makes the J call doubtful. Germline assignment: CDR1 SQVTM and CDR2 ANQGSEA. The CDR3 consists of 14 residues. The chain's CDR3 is CSVEGQSNSYEQYF. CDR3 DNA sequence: TGCAGCGTTGAGGGACAGAGTAATTCCTACGAGCAGTACTTC.

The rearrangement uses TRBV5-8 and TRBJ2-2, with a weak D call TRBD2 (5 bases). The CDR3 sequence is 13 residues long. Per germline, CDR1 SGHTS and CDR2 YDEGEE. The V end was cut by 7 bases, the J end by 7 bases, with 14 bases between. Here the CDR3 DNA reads TGTGCCAGCGCCCTGACGGGGTACGGGGAGCTGTTTTTT. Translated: CASALTGYGELFF.